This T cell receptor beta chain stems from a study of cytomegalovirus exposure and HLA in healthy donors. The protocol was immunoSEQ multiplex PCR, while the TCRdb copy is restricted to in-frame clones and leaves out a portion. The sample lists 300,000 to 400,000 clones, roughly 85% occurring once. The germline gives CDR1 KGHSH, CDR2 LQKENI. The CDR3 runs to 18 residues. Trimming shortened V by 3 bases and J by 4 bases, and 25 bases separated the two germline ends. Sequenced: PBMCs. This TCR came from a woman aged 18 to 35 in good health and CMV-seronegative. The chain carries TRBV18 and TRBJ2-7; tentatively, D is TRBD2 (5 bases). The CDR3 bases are TGTGCCAGCTCACCGCAATTTGGAGAGGGCGCCAACCCTTACGAGCAGTACTTC. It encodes CASSPQFGEGANPYEQYF.